The next 7 T cell receptor beta chains were all read from a single sample in a study of blood T cell repertoires in COVID-19. Some clones are missing from TCRdb's copy, which holds only in-frame ones; the method was immunoSEQ multiplex PCR. Here the sample spans roughly 220,000 clones, about nine tenths being singletons. Material: PBMCs or T cells enriched from blood (not recorded which). The receptor source for this set is a woman in her 30s who had recovered from COVID-19.

The rearrangement joins TRBV19 to TRBJ1-1; D remains ambiguous. Germline CDR1 and CDR2: LNHDA and SQIVND (reference sequence). The CDR3 spans 13 residues. V lost 5 bases, J lost 4 bases, and 11 bases lay in between. CDR3 bases: TGTGCCAGTAGTGTAGGAGTTAGCACTGAAGCTTTCTTT. This gives the protein CASSVGVSTEAFF.

The chain carries TRBV12-3 or TRBV12-4 and TRBJ2-2; D not certain. The CDR3 runs 13 residues. Deletions cut 3 bases from V and 6 bases from J, with 8 bases between. CDR3 DNA sequence: TGTGCCAGCAGTTTCATTACAGCCGGGGAGCTGTTTTTT. Its translation: CASSFITAGELFF.

As to this clone: Other DNA sequences from this sample encode an identical CDR3 as well. V and J are TRBV6-5 and TRBJ2-1, with D possibly TRBD2 on 6 matching bases. This CDR3 contains 15 residues. Germline CDR1 MNHEY, CDR2 SVGAGI. With 0 bases removed from V and 0 bases from J, the gap between germline ends came to 6 bases. The CDR3 region has the DNA TGTGCCAGCAGTTACTCGGGGGGCTCCTACAATGAGCAGTTCTTC. Translation: CASSYSGGSYNEQFF.

This rearrangement joins TRBV11-1 to TRBJ1-6; a possible D gene is TRBD1 (5 bases). Germline lookup yields CDR1 SGHAT and CDR2 FQDESV (reference sequence). The CDR3 is 15 amino acids. V dropped 7 bases and J dropped 10 bases, with 20 bases sitting between them. The CDR3 region is CASTIEVGGRSPLHF. Written as DNA, the CDR3 is TGTGCCAGCACCATCGAGGTGGGGGGACGATCACCCCTCCACTTT.

The V and J genes are TRBV6-5 and TRBJ2-7, with 10 bases matching TRBD1. The J segment lost 0 bases and the V segment lost 4 bases, leaving 0 bases of the junction unmatched. Germline V gene data show CDR1 as MNHEY and CDR2 as SVGAGI. CDR3 length equals 14 residues. CDR3 sequence reads: CASSWTGGSYEQYF. CDR3 DNA sequence: TGTGCCAGCAGTTGGACAGGGGGCTCCTACGAGCAGTACTTC.

The chain is built from TRBV5-1 and TRBJ1-1; perhaps TRBD1 as D (6 bases). The CDR3 runs 13 residues. Germline loops: CDR1 SGHRS, CDR2 YFSETQ. Trimming took 5 bases from V and 7 from J, leaving 15 bases between them. Here the CDR3 reads CASSWSGADEAFF. CDR3 DNA sequence: TGCGCCAGCAGTTGGTCAGGGGCAGATGAAGCTTTCTTT.

This chain joins TRBV19 and TRBJ1-4, with 9 bases fitting TRBD1. The germline V gene has CDR1 LNHDA and CDR2 SQIVND (reference sequence). V was pared by 4 bases and J by 10 bases, with 10 bases of the junction left unmatched. This CDR3 contains 15 residues. The CDR3 nucleotides read TGTGCCAGTAGTACCGGGGACAGGGAGTACGGAAAACTGTTTTTT. This codes for CASSTGDREYGKLFF.